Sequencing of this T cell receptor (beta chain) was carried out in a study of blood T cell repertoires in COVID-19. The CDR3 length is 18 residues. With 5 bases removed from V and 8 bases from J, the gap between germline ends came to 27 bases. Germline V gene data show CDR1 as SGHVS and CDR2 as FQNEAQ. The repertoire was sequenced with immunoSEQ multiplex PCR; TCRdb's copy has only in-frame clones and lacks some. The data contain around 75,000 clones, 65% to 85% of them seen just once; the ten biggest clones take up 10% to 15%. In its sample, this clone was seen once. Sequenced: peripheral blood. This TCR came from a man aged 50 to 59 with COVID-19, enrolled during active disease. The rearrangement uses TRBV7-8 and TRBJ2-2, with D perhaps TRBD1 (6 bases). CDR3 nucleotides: TGTGCCAGCAGCCCCCTCCAGGACAGCGTGGGCCCTCCGGGGGAGCTGTTTTTT. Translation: CASSPLQDSVGPPGELFF.